The text below deals with one T cell receptor beta chain. Other DNA sequences in this specimen translate into the identical CDR3. The sample originates from a study of shared clonotypes between healthy human individuals. Trimming left V 0 bases short and J 0 bases short, with 6 bases between. This CDR3 is 15 amino acids long. From germline, CDR1 is SGHRS and CDR2 YFSETQ. The split of CD4+ cells yielded CD45RA+ naive and CD45RA-negative memory subsets. Data came from immunoSEQ multiplex PCR; TCRdb stores just in-frame clones and leaves some out. The sample shows approximately 2.5 million clones, roughly nine tenths of them seen only once.

The J gene is TRBJ2-2, the V gene TRBV5-1; D call uncertain. The sequenced sample consisted of naive CD4+ T cells sorted from blood. Subset noted: CD45RA+ positively selected. This TCR was sampled from a man between 18 and 29 years old in good health. The CDR3 is CASSLDPSNTGELFF. CDR3 DNA sequence: TGCGCCAGCAGCTTGGACCCGTCGAACACCGGGGAGCTGTTTTTT.